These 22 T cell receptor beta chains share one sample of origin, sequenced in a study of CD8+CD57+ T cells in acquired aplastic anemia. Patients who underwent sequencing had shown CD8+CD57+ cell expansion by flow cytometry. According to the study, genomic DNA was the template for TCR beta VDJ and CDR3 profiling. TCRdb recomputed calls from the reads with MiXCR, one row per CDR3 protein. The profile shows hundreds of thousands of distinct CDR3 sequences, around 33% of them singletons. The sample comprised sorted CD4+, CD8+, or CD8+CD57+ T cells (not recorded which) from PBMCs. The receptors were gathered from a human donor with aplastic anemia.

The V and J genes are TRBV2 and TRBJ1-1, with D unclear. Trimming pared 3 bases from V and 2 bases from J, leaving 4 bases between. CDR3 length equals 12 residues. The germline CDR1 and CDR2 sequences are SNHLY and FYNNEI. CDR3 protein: CASSDLNTEAFF. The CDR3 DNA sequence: TGTGCCAGCAGTGATCTCAACACTGAAGCTTTCTTT.

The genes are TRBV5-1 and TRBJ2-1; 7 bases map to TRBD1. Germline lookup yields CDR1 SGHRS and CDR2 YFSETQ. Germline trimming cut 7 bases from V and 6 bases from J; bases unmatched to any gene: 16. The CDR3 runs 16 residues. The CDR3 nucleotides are TGCGCCAGCTCCAAGGGATCGTCGACAGGGACCAATGAGCAGTTCTTC. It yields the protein CASSKGSSTGTNEQFF.

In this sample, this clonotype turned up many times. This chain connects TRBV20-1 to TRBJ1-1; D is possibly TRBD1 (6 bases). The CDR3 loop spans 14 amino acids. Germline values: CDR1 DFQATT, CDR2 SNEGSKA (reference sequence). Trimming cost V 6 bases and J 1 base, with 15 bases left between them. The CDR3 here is CSAHNRERNTEAFF. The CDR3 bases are TGCAGTGCGCATAACAGGGAGAGGAACACTGAAGCTTTCTTT.

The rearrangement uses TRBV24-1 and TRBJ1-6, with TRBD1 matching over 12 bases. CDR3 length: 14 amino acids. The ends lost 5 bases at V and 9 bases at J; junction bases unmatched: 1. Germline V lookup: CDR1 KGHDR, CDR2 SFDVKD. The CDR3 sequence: CATSGDRGLSPLHF. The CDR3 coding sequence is TGTGCCACCAGTGGGGACAGGGGGCTTTCACCCCTCCACTTT.

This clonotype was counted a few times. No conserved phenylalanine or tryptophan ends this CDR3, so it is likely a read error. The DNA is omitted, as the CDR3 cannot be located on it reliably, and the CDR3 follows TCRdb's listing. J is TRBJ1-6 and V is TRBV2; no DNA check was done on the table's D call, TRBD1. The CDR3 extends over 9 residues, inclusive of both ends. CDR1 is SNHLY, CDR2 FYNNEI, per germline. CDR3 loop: CASSPPRQV.

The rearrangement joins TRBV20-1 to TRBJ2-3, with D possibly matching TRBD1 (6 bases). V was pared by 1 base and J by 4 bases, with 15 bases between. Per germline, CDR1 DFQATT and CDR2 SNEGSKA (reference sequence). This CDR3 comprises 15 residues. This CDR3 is CSARGAGVGSDTQYF. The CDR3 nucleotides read TGCAGTGCTAGAGGGGCAGGGGTGGGTTCAGATACGCAGTATTTT.

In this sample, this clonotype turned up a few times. The CDR3 DNA reads as TGTGCCAGCATCGCTCCGGGACTGGACTACAATGAGCAGTTCTTC. This translates into CASIAPGLDYNEQFF. The rearrangement links TRBV2 to TRBJ2-1, with D perhaps matching TRBD2 (6 bases). In germline, CDR1 is SNHLY, CDR2 FYNNEI. V shed 7 bases and J shed 3 bases, with 16 bases lying between them. The CDR3 consists of 15 residues.

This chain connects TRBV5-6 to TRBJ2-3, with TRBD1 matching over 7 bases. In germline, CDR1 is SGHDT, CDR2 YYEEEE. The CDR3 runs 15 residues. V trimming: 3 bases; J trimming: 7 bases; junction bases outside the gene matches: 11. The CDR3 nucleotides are TGTGCCAGCAGCTCGACTACCGAGGGGGCATATACGCAGTATTTT. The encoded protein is CASSSTTEGAYTQYF.

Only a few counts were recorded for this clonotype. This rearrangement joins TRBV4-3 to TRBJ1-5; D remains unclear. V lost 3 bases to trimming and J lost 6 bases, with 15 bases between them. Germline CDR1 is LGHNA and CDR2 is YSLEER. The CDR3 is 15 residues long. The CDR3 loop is CASSHGEGSSQPQHF. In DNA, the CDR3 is TGCGCCAGCAGCCACGGTGAGGGTTCCAGTCAGCCCCAGCATTTT.

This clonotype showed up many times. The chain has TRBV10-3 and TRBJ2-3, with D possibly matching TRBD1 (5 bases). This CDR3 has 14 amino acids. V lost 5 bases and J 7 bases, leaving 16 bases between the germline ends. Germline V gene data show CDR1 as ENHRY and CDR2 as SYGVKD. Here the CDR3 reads CAISQSAGQNTQYF. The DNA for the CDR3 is TGTGCCATCAGTCAAAGCGCAGGACAAAATACGCAGTATTTT.

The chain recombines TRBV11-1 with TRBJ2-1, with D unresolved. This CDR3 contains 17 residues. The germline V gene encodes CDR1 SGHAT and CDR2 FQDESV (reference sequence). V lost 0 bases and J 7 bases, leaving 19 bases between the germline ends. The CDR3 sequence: CASSLARGIFRRNEQFF. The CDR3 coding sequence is TGTGCCAGCAGCTTAGCGCGTGGTATATTCCGAAGGAATGAGCAGTTCTTC. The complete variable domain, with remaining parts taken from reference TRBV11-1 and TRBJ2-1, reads EAEVAQSPRYKITEKSQAVAFWCDPISGHATLYWYRQILGQGPELLVQFQDESVVDDSQLPKDRFSAERLKGVDSTLKIQPAELGDSAMYLCASSLARGIFRRNEQFFGPGTRLTVL.

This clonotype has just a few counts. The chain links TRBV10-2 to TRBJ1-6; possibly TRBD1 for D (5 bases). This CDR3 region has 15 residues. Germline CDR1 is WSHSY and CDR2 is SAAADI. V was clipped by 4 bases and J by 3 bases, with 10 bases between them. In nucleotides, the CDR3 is TGCGCCAGCAGTGGAGGGGACGGCTATAATTCACCCCTCCACTTT. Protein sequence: CASSGGDGYNSPLHF.

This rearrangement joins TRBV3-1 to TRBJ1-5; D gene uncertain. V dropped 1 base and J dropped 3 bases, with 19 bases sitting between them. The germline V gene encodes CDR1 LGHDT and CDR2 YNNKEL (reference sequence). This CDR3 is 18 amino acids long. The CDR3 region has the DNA TGTGCCAGCAGCCAAGTTCCTAGGACGGCCGACAACAATCAGCCCCAGCATTTT. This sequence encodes CASSQVPRTADNNQPQHF.

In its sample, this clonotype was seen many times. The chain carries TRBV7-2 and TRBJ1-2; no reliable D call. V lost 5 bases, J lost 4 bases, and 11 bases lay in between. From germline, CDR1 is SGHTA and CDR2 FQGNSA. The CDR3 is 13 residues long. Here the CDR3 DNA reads TGTGCCAGCAGCCCGGACGGAACCTATGGCTACACCTTC. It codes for CASSPDGTYGYTF.

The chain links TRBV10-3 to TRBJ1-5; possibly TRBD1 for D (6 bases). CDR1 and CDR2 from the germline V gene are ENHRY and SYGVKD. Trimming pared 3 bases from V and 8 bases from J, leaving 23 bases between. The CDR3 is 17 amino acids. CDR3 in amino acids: CAISEVAPPGGRKPQHF. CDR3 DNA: TGTGCCATCAGTGAAGTAGCACCTCCCGGGGGCAGGAAGCCCCAGCATTTT.

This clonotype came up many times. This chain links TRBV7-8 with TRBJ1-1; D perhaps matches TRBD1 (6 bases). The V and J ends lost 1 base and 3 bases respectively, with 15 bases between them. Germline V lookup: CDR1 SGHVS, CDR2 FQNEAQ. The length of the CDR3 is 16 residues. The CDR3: CASSLVQGRRDTEAFF. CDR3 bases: TGTGCCAGCAGCTTAGTTCAGGGGAGAAGGGACACTGAAGCTTTCTTT. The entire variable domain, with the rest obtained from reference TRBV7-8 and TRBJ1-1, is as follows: GAGVSQSPRYKVAKRGQDVALRCDPISGHVSLFWYQQALGQGPEFLTYFQNEAQLDKSGLPSDRFFAERPEGSVSTLKIQRTQQEDSAVYLCASSLVQGRRDTEAFFGQGTRLTVV.

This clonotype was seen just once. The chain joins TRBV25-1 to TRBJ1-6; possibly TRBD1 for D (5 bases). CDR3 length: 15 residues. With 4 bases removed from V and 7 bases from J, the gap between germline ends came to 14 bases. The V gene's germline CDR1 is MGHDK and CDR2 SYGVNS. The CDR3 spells CASSVRQGRNSPLHF. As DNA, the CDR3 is TGTGCCAGCAGTGTGAGGCAGGGTCGGAATTCACCCCTCCACTTT.

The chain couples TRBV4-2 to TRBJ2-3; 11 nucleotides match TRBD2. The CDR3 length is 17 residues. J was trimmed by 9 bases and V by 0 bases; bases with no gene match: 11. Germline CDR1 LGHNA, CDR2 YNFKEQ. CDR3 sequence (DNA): TGTGCCAGCAGCCAAGAGACTAGCGGGACGCCTTCAGGAACGCAGTATTTT. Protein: CASSQETSGTPSGTQYF.

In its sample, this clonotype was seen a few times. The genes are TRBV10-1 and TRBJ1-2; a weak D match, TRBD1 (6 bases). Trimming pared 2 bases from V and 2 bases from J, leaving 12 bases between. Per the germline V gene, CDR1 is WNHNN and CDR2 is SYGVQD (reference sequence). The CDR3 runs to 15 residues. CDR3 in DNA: TGCGCCAGCAGTGAGATGGACAGCCCGAACTATGGCTACACCTTC. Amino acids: CASSEMDSPNYGYTF.

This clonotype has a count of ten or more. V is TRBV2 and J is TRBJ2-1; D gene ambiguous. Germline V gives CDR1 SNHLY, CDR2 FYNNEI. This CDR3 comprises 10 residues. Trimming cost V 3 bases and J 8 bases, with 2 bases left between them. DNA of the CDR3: TGTGCCAGCAGTGACTATGAGCAGTTCTTC. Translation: CASSDYEQFF.

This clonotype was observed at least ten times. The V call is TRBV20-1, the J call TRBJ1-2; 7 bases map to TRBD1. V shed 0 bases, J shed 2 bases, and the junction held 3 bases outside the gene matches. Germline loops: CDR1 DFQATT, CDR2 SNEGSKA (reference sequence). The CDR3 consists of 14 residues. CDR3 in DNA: TGCAGTGCTAGAGAAACCAGGGGGAACTATGGCTACACCTTC. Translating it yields CSARETRGNYGYTF.

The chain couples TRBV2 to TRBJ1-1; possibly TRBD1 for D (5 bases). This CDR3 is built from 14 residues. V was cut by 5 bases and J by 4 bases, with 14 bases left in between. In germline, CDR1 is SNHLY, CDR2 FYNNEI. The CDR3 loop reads CASSFPRVSTEAFF. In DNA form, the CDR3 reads TGTGCCAGCAGTTTCCCCAGGGTGTCCACTGAAGCTTTCTTT.